The 11 T cell receptor beta chains reported below all come from one sample, sequenced in a study of shared clonotypes between healthy human individuals. It was CD45RO-negative cells, positively selected for CCR7, that made up naive CD8 cells, with terminally differentiated effector memory CD45RA+ cells excluded. Profiled with immunoSEQ multiplex PCR; TCRdb holds only in-frame clones, not every one. The table shows hundreds of thousands of clones, with around 96% occurring only once. The sample was naive CD8+ T cells sorted from blood. The source of these receptors is a woman aged 25 to 39 in good health.

The chain joins TRBV28 to TRBJ2-7; tentative D call: TRBD2 (5 bases). This CDR3 contains 15 residues. Germline loops: CDR1 MDHEN, CDR2 SYDVKM. V was clipped by 7 bases and J by 2 bases, with 18 bases between them. DNA for the CDR3: TGTGCCAGCACTCCGGAGGCGGGCTCGGCCTACGAGCAGTACTTC. Its protein is CASTPEAGSAYEQYF.

V usage is TRBV5-1 and J usage is TRBJ2-7, with no clear D. Germline CDR1 is SGHRS and CDR2 is YFSETQ. The ends were cut back, 1 base at V and 7 bases at J, with 21 bases in the middle. This CDR3 has 16 residues. CDR3 in DNA: TGCGCCAGCAGCTTGAGGGAAAGTAGTTGGGAAGGAGAGCAGTACTTC. Protein sequence: CASSLRESSWEGEQYF.

The gene calls are TRBV7-3 and TRBJ2-2; 11 bases map to TRBD2. Losses at the gene ends were 2 bases for V and 4 bases for J; bases not matched to a gene: 0. The CDR3 runs 15 residues. Germline V gene sequence: CDR1 SGHTA, CDR2 FQGTGA. The CDR3 sequence is CASSLLAGGTGELFF. CDR3 DNA sequence: TGTGCCAGCAGCTTACTAGCGGGGGGCACCGGGGAGCTGTTTTTT.

The CDR3, as DNA: TGTGCCACACCAGGCGTAATAGCGGGAGTAGAGCAGTATTTT. Protein sequence: CATPGVIAGVEQYF. The gene calls are TRBV11-2 and TRBJ2-3; 9 nucleotides agree with TRBD2. Unmatched junction bases numbered 16, after V lost 10 bases and J lost 11 bases. The CDR3 loop spans 14 amino acids. Germline V lookup: CDR1 SGHAT, CDR2 FQNNGV.

The rearrangement uses TRBV21-1 and TRBJ2-1; TRBD2 reflects the table's D call only, with no check against the DNA. TRBV21-1 is deemed a pseudogene. The CDR3 sequence is 16 residues long. CDR3 sequence (DNA): TGTGCCAGCAGCAAAGCGCTAGCGGGAGAGTATGATGAGCAGTTCTTC. Protein: CASSKALAGEYDEQFF.

The genes are TRBV11-2 and TRBJ2-7; 12 bases are shared with TRBD1. This CDR3 has 15 residues. The V segment lost 5 bases and the J segment 2 bases; nucleotides outside the gene matches: 4. CDR1 and CDR2 (germline): SGHAT, FQNNGV. The CDR3 is CASSTWDRGPYEQYF. In DNA form, the CDR3 reads TGTGCCAGCAGCACATGGGACAGGGGGCCCTACGAGCAGTACTTC. Variable domain in full (rest from reference TRBV11-2 and TRBJ2-7): EAGVAQSPRYKIIEKRQSVAFWCNPISGHATLYWYQQILGQGPKLLIQFQNNGVVDDSQLPKDRFSAERLKGVDSTLKIQPAKLEDSAVYLCASSTWDRGPYEQYFGPGTRLTVT.

The rearrangement links TRBV2 to TRBJ1-6; the D is unclear. This CDR3 is 16 amino acids long. The V end lost 0 bases, the J end lost 3 bases, and 9 bases lay between the germline ends. Germline assignment: CDR1 SNHLY and CDR2 FYNNEI. The CDR3 region has the DNA TGTGCCAGCAGTGAAGCGCGGGCGGACTATAATTCACCCCTCCACTTT. This translates into CASSEARADYNSPLHF.

The genes are TRBV28 and TRBJ2-7; 12 bases line up with TRBD2. Trimming removed 3 bases from V and 1 base from J; junction bases left unmatched: 13. The germline gives CDR1 MDHEN, CDR2 SYDVKM. This CDR3 has 19 residues. This CDR3 reads CASSFPPPGTSGYSYEQYF. CDR3 bases: TGTGCCAGCAGTTTCCCGCCTCCTGGGACTAGCGGGTATTCCTACGAGCAGTACTTC.

Written as DNA, the CDR3 is TGTGCCAGCAGCGTAGAGGGCGGGGCGAGCACAGATACGCAGTATTTT. It codes for CASSVEGGASTDTQYF. This rearrangement joins TRBV9 to TRBJ2-3; perhaps TRBD2 as D (6 bases). CDR1 is SGDLS, CDR2 YYNGEE, per germline. The CDR3 consists of 16 residues. Trimming took 0 bases from V and 0 from J, leaving 11 bases between them.

The CDR3 here is CASSQEEAGDSTDTQYF. Written as DNA, the CDR3 is TGTGCCAGCAGCCAAGAGGAAGCGGGCGATAGCACAGATACGCAGTATTTT. J is TRBJ2-3 and V is TRBV4-2, with D perhaps TRBD2 (6 bases). From germline, CDR1 is LGHNA and CDR2 YNFKEQ. V was pared by 0 bases and J by 0 bases, with 13 bases between. The CDR3 runs to 17 residues.

The chain carries TRBV27 and TRBJ2-7, with TRBD2 matching 7 bases. The CDR3 length is 13 residues. V dropped 2 bases and J dropped 7; count of bases not matched to a gene: 5. The germline V gene encodes CDR1 MNHEY and CDR2 SMNVEV (reference sequence). CDR3 sequence reads: CASSLGGVREQYF. DNA of the CDR3: TGTGCCAGCAGTTTAGGGGGGGTGCGGGAGCAGTACTTC.